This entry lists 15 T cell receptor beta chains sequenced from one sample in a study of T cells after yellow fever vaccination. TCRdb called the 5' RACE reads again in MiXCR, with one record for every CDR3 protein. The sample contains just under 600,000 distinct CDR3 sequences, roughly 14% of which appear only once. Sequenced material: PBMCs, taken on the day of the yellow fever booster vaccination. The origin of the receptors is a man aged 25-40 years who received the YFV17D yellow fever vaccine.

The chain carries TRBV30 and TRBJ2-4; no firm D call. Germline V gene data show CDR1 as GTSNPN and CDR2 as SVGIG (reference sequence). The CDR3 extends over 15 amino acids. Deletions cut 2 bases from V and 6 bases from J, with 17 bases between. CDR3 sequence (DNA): TGTGCCTGGAGTTCGCCGACACGCGCCTTAAACATTCAGTACTTC. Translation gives CAWSSPTRALNIQYF.

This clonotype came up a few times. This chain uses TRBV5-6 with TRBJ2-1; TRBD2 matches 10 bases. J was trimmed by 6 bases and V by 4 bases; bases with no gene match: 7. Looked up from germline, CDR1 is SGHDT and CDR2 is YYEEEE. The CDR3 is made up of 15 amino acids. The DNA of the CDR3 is TGTGCCAGCAGCCTGACCGGGACTAGCGTCAATGAGCAGTTCTTC. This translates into CASSLTGTSVNEQFF.

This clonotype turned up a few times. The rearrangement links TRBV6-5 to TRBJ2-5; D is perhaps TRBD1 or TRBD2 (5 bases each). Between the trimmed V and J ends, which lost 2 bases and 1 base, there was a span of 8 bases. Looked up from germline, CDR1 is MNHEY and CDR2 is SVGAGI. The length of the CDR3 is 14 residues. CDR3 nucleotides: TGTGCCAGCAGTTACCGTGGGACCCAAGAGACCCAGTACTTC. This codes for CASSYRGTQETQYF.

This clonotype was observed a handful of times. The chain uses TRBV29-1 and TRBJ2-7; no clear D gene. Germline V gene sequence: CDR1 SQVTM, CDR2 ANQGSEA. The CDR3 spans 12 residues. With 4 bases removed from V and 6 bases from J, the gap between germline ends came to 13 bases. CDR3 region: CSVGFRDGEQYF. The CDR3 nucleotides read TGCAGCGTTGGATTTAGGGATGGCGAGCAGTACTTC.

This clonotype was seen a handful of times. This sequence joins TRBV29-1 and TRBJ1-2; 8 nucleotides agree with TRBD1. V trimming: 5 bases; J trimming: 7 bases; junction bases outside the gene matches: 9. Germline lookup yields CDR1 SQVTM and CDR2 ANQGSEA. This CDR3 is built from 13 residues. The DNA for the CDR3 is TGCAGCGTTTCCGGACAGGGAAGGATTGGCTACACCTTC. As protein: CSVSGQGRIGYTF.

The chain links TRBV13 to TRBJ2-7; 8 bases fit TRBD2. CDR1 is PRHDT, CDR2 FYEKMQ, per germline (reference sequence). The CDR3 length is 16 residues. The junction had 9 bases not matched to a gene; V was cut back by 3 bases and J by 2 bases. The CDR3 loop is CASSFYTSGPPYEQYF. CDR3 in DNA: TGTGCCAGCAGCTTCTACACTAGCGGACCTCCCTACGAGCAGTACTTC. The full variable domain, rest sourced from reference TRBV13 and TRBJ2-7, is AAGVIQSPRHLIKEKRETATLKCYPIPRHDTVYWYQQGPGQDPQFLISFYEKMQSDKGSIPDRFSAQQFSDYHSELNMSSLELGDSALYFCASSFYTSGPPYEQYFGPGTRLTVT.

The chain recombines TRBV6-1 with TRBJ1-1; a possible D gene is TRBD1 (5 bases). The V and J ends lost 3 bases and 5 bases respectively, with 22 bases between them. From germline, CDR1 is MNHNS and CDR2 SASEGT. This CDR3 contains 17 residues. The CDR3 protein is CASSDKQGRGWGTEAFF. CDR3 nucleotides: TGTGCCAGCAGTGATAAGCAGGGTCGGGGATGGGGTACTGAAGCTTTCTTT.

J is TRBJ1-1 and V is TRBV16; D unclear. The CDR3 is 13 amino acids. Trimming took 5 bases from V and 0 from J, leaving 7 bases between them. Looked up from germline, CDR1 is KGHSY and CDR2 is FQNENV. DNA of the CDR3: TGTGCCAGCAGCGTACACATGAACACTGAAGCTTTCTTT. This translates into CASSVHMNTEAFF.

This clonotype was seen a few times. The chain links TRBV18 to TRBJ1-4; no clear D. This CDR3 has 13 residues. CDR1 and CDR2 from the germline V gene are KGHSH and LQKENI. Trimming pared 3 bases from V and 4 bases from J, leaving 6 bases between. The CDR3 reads CASSPVGNEKLFF. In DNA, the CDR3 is TGTGCCAGCTCACCGGTCGGTAATGAAAAACTGTTTTTT.

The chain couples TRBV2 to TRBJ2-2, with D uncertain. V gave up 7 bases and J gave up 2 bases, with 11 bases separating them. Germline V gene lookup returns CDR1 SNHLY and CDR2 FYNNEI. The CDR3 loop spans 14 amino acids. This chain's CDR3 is CASNYQHNTGELFF. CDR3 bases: TGTGCCAGCAATTACCAGCATAACACCGGGGAGCTGTTTTTT.

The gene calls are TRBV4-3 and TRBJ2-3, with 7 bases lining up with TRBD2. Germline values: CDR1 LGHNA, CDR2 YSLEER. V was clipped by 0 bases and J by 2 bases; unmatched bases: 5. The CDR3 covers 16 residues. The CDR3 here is CASSQDYSGFTDTQYF. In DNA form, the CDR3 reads TGCGCCAGCAGCCAAGATTATAGCGGGTTCACAGATACGCAGTATTTT.

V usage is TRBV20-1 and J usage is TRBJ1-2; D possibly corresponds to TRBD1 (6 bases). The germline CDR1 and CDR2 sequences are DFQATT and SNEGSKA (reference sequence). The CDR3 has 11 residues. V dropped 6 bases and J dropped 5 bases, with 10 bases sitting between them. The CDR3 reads CSANRVYGYTF. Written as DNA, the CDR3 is TGCAGTGCAAACAGGGTTTATGGCTACACCTTC.

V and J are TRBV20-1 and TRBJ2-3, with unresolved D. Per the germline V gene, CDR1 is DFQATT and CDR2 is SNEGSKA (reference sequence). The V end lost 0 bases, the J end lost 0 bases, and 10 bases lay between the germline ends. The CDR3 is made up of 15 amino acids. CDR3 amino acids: CSARDLDRSTDTQYF. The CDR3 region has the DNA TGCAGTGCTAGAGATCTTGACCGAAGCACAGATACGCAGTATTTT.

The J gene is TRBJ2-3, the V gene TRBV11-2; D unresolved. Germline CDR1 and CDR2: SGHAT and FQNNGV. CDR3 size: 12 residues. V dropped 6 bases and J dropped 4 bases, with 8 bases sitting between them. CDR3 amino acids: CASSRTADTQYF. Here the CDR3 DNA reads TGTGCCAGCAGTCGAACAGCAGATACGCAGTATTTT.

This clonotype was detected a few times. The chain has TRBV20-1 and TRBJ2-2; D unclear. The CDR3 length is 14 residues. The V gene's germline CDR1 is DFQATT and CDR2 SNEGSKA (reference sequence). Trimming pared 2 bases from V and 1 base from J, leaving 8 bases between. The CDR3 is CSARSLQNTGELFF. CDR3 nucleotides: TGCAGTGCTAGATCGTTACAGAACACCGGGGAGCTGTTTTTT.